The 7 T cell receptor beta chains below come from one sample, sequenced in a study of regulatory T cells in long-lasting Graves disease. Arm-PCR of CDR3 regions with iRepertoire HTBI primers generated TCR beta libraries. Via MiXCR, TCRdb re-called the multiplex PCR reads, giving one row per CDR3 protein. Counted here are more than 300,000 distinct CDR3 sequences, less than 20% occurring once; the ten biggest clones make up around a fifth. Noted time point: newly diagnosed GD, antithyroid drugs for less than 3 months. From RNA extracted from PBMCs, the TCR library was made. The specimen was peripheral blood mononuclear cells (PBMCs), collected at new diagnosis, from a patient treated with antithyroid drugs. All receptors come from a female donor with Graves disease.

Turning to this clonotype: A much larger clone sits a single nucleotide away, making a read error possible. The CDR3 is CASSTTGTSGTNPRETQYF. For the CDR3, the DNA is TGTGCCAGCAGCACAACCGGGACTAGCGGCACTAACCCTCGGGAGACCCAGTACTTC. The chain has TRBV12-3 or TRBV12-4 and TRBJ2-5; 11 bases are a match to TRBD2. The CDR3 extends over 19 amino acids. The J segment lost 5 bases and the V segment lost 6 bases, leaving 20 bases of the junction unmatched.

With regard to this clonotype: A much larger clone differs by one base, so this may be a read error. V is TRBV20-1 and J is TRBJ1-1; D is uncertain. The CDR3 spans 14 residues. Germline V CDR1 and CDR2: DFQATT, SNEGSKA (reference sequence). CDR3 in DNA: TGCAGTGCTAGGTCTATGGACTCTAACCCTGAAGTTTTCTTT. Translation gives CSARSMDSNPEVFF.

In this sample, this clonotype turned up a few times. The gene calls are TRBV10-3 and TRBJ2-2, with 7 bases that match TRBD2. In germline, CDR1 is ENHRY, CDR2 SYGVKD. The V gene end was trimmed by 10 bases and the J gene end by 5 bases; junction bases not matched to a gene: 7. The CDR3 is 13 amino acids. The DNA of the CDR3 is TGTGCCACCGGCGGGAGTCGGACCGGGGAGCTGTTTTTT. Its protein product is CATGGSRTGELFF.

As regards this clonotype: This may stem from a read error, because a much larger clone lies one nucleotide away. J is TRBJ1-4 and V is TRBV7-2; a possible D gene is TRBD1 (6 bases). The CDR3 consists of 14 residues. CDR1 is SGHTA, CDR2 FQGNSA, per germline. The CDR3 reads CAGSRGGATEKLFF. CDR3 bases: TGTGCCGGCAGCCGGGGGGGGGCGACTGAAAAACTGTTTTTT.

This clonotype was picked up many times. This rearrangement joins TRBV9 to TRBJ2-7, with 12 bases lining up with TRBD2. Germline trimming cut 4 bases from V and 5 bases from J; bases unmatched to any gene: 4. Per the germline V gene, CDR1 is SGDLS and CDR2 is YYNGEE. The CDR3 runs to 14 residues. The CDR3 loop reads CASSSTSGRDEQYF. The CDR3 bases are TGTGCCAGCAGCTCGACTAGCGGGAGAGACGAGCAGTACTTC.

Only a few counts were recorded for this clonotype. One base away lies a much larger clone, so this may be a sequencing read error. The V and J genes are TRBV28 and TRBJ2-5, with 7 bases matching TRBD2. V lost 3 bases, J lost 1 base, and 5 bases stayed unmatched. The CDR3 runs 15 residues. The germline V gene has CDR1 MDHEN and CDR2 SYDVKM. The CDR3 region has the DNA TGTGCCAGCAGTTTTCGGCGGGAGTGCCAAGAGACCCAGTACTTC. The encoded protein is CASSFRRECQETQYF.

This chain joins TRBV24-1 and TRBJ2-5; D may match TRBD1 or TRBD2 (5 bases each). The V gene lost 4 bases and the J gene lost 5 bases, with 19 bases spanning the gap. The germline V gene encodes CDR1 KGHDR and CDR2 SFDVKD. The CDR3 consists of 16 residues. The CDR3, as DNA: TGTGCCACCAGTGACCTCTCCGCCGGGGCTGGGGAGACCCAGTACTTC. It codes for CATSDLSAGAGETQYF.